This T cell receptor beta chain emerged from a study of blood T cells in healthy people across ages. In regard to this clonotype: Its antigen is not known.

Germline trimming cut 2 bases from V and 0 bases from J; bases unmatched to any gene: 6. The CDR3 has 16 amino acids. Germline assignment: CDR1 SGHRS and CDR2 YFSETQ. Next came a second PCR, run for about 6 to 11 cycles, which used a sample-barcoded 5' primer along with a J-beta primer mix. Every cDNA molecule bore a tag from a template-switch adaptor containing 12 random nucleotides. A minimum of 2.5 million CDR3-containing paired-end reads was obtained for each sample. TCRdb itself ran the 5' RACE reads through MiXCR, one entry per CDR3 protein. The sample includes 850,000 to 950,000 distinct CDR3 sequences, more than 25% of them seen just once. Findings and caveats of the study: Roughly linear age-related decline in beta diversity appeared, significant by age 40. Naive CD4+ cells and diversity were both higher in long-lived donors than in aged donors.

The V and J genes are TRBV5-1 and TRBJ2-5; 8 nucleotides line up with TRBD2. The sequenced material came from blood. The receptor was isolated from a woman of 80 years or more in good health. The CDR3 DNA reads as TGCGCCAGCAGCTTACAGCGGGGGAGCAACCAAGAGACCCAGTACTTC. As protein: CASSLQRGSNQETQYF.